This is a list of T cell receptor beta chains from one sample in a study of blood T cell repertoires in COVID-19. Data came from immunoSEQ multiplex PCR; TCRdb stores just in-frame clones and leaves some out. Seen here are 120,000 to 150,000 clones, 70% to 85% observed once, and the top ten hold 3% to 4.5%. What was sequenced was peripheral blood. The receptors shown here come from a man in his sixties with acute or convalescent COVID-19. Both conserved end residues are part of each CDR3. Each record gives: J gene, D gene, V gene, clone size, CDR3 DNA, CDR3 protein. D genes are given only for firm matches. Clone size appears in some rows only: once, few, many, or a class for an expanded clone.

j_gene: TRBJ1-1
d_gene: .
v_gene: TRBV4-3
abundance: few
CDR3nt: TGCGCCAGCAGCCAAGGCCAAAATTATGGATCAGGGCACACTGAAGCTTTCTTT
CDR3aa: CASSQGQNYGSGHTEAFF

j_gene: TRBJ2-2
d_gene: .
v_gene: TRBV9
abundance: .
CDR3nt: TGTGCCAGCAGCACTACAGGGCCCGGGGAGCTGTTTTTT
CDR3aa: CASSTTGPGELFF

j_gene: TRBJ2-7
d_gene: .
v_gene: TRBV21-1
abundance: .
CDR3nt: TGTGCCAGCAGCTCGGGACAGGGGGAGTACGAGCAGTACTTC
CDR3aa: CASSSGQGEYEQYF

j_gene: TRBJ1-6
d_gene: .
v_gene: TRBV2
abundance: .
CDR3nt: TGTGCCAGCAGCCCGGGACTCTTCAATTCACCCCTCCACTTT
CDR3aa: CASSPGLFNSPLHF

j_gene: TRBJ2-1
d_gene: TRBD2
v_gene: TRBV28
abundance: .
CDR3nt: TGTGCCAGCAGACTAGCGGTTAGCTCCTACAATGAGCAGTTCTTC
CDR3aa: CASRLAVSSYNEQFF

j_gene: TRBJ1-5
d_gene: .
v_gene: TRBV6-1
abundance: .
CDR3nt: TGTGCCAGCAGTGAAATCCGGGATCAGCCCCAGCATTTT
CDR3aa: CASSEIRDQPQHF

j_gene: TRBJ1-2
d_gene: TRBD1
v_gene: TRBV28
abundance: .
CDR3nt: TGTGCCAGCATAAGGACCGGGACAGGGACTTATGGCTACACCTTC
CDR3aa: CASIRTGTGTYGYTF

j_gene: TRBJ2-7
d_gene: .
v_gene: TRBV10-3
abundance: .
CDR3nt: TGTGCCATCAGTGAAGCTAGGGGGAACTCCTACGAGCAGTACTTC
CDR3aa: CAISEARGNSYEQYF

j_gene: TRBJ1-2
d_gene: TRBD1
v_gene: TRBV9
abundance: .
CDR3nt: TGTGCCAGCAGCGTAGGGGAACAGGGGAGAGGCTACACCTTC
CDR3aa: CASSVGEQGRGYTF

j_gene: TRBJ2-3
d_gene: TRBD1
v_gene: TRBV5-1
abundance: .
CDR3nt: TGCGCCAGCAGCCCGACAGGGGATACGCAGTATTTT
CDR3aa: CASSPTGDTQYF

j_gene: TRBJ1-6
d_gene: .
v_gene: TRBV5-1
abundance: .
CDR3nt: TGCGCCAGCAGCCCGGGGGGTAGCTCCTATAATTCACCCCTCCACTTT
CDR3aa: CASSPGGSSYNSPLHF

j_gene: TRBJ2-2
d_gene: .
v_gene: TRBV7-3
abundance: .
CDR3nt: TGTGCCAGCGGCCCTAACAGGGAAAACACCGGGGAGCTGTTTTTT
CDR3aa: CASGPNRENTGELFF

j_gene: TRBJ2-2
d_gene: TRBD1
v_gene: TRBV7-2
abundance: .
CDR3nt: TGTGCCAGCAGCTGGGACAGTGCCAGGGAGCTGTTTTTT
CDR3aa: CASSWDSARELFF

j_gene: TRBJ1-1
d_gene: .
v_gene: TRBV5-6
abundance: .
CDR3nt: TGTGCCAGCAGCTTGTCACAGAACACTGAAGCTTTCTTT
CDR3aa: CASSLSQNTEAFF

j_gene: TRBJ2-1
d_gene: .
v_gene: TRBV7-8
abundance: many
CDR3nt: TGTGCCAGCAGCTTCCGGAGCTCCTACAATGAGCAGTTCTTC
CDR3aa: CASSFRSSYNEQFF

j_gene: TRBJ2-3
d_gene: TRBD2
v_gene: TRBV6-6
abundance: once
CDR3nt: TGTGCCAGCAGTTTGCGGGAGATTCGCACAGATACGCAGTATTTT
CDR3aa: CASSLREIRTDTQYF

j_gene: TRBJ1-2
d_gene: TRBD1
v_gene: TRBV14
abundance: .
CDR3nt: TGTGCCAGCAGCCCCCCCGGGACAGCCTATGGCTACACCTTC
CDR3aa: CASSPPGTAYGYTF

j_gene: TRBJ2-1
d_gene: TRBD2
v_gene: TRBV7-2
abundance: .
CDR3nt: TGTGCCAGCAGCGAACCGCCGGGACTAGCGGGAGGGAAGTTCTTC
CDR3aa: CASSEPPGLAGGKFF

j_gene: TRBJ2-7
d_gene: .
v_gene: TRBV21-1
abundance: .
CDR3nt: TGTGCCAGCAGCGACAGGGGGCGATACGAGCAGTACTTC
CDR3aa: CASSDRGRYEQYF

j_gene: TRBJ1-6
d_gene: .
v_gene: TRBV3-1/TRBV3-2
abundance: .
CDR3nt: TGTGCCAGCAGCCCAGGGGTCCGGAGTAATTCACCCCTCCACTTT
CDR3aa: CASSPGVRSNSPLHF

j_gene: TRBJ2-6
d_gene: TRBD1
v_gene: TRBV9
abundance: .
CDR3nt: TGTGCCAGCAGCGTCGAACAGGGGGCTGGGGCCAACGTCCTGACTTTC
CDR3aa: CASSVEQGAGANVLTF

j_gene: TRBJ1-5
d_gene: .
v_gene: TRBV24-1
abundance: .
CDR3nt: TGTGCCACCAGTGATGGGCAGGGCCTGAATGGCAATCAGCCCCAGCATTTT
CDR3aa: CATSDGQGLNGNQPQHF

j_gene: TRBJ2-5
d_gene: TRBD2
v_gene: TRBV7-2
abundance: once
CDR3nt: TGTGCCAGCAGCTTAGCAGGGACTAGCGGACAAGAGACCCAGTACTTC
CDR3aa: CASSLAGTSGQETQYF

j_gene: TRBJ2-1
d_gene: .
v_gene: TRBV28
abundance: .
CDR3nt: TGTGCCACCATCGGGTGGGAGCCGAACAATGAGCAGTTCTTC
CDR3aa: CATIGWEPNNEQFF

j_gene: TRBJ2-3
d_gene: .
v_gene: TRBV19
abundance: few
CDR3nt: TGTGCCAGTAGTGTTGGGGGTACAGGGCGGAGAGATACGCAGTATTTT
CDR3aa: CASSVGGTGRRDTQYF

j_gene: TRBJ2-5
d_gene: TRBD1
v_gene: TRBV27
abundance: .
CDR3nt: TGTGCCAGCAGACCCAAAACAGGGGGAGGAGAGACCCAGTACTTC
CDR3aa: CASRPKTGGGETQYF

j_gene: TRBJ2-7
d_gene: TRBD2
v_gene: TRBV7-2
abundance: .
CDR3nt: TGTGCCAGCAGCTTAGGTAGCGGGGGCTTCTACGAGCAGTACTTC
CDR3aa: CASSLGSGGFYEQYF

j_gene: TRBJ2-3
d_gene: .
v_gene: TRBV9
abundance: .
CDR3nt: TGTGCCAGCGGGCGGGGTCCTTTGGGCACAGATACGCAGTATTTT
CDR3aa: CASGRGPLGTDTQYF

j_gene: TRBJ2-1
d_gene: TRBD1
v_gene: TRBV24-1
abundance: .
CDR3nt: TGTGCCACTCAAGTTGGGACAGGCCATTACAATGAGCAGTTCTTC
CDR3aa: CATQVGTGHYNEQFF

j_gene: TRBJ2-2
d_gene: TRBD2
v_gene: TRBV24-1
abundance: .
CDR3nt: TGTGCCACCAGATCGACTAGCGGGAGGGGTGCCGGGGCGAACACCGGGGAGCTGTTTTTT
CDR3aa: CATRSTSGRGAGANTGELFF

j_gene: TRBJ2-3
d_gene: TRBD2
v_gene: TRBV30
abundance: few
CDR3nt: TGTGCCTGGAGTTCGGGGGGGACTGGTGATACGCAGTATTTT
CDR3aa: CAWSSGGTGDTQYF

j_gene: TRBJ1-3
d_gene: .
v_gene: TRBV7-8
abundance: once
CDR3nt: TGTGCCAGCGGATCCAGGGCTGGAAACACCATATATTTT
CDR3aa: CASGSRAGNTIYF

j_gene: TRBJ1-5
d_gene: .
v_gene: TRBV19
abundance: .
CDR3nt: TGTGCCAGTAGTATAGTAGGAGTATATCAGCCCCAGCATTTT
CDR3aa: CASSIVGVYQPQHF

j_gene: TRBJ1-2
d_gene: TRBD1
v_gene: TRBV19
abundance: .
CDR3nt: TGTGCCAGTAACTCACCCGGACAGGCGCAGTATGGCTACACCTTC
CDR3aa: CASNSPGQAQYGYTF

j_gene: TRBJ2-2
d_gene: TRBD2
v_gene: TRBV7-2
abundance: .
CDR3nt: TGTGCCAGCAGCTTTATATTACTAGCGGGCACCGGGGAGCTGTTTTTT
CDR3aa: CASSFILLAGTGELFF

j_gene: TRBJ2-7
d_gene: TRBD2
v_gene: TRBV13
abundance: .
CDR3nt: TGTGCCAGCAGCGCATGGACTAGCGGGATCGGCGAGCAGTACTTC
CDR3aa: CASSAWTSGIGEQYF

j_gene: TRBJ1-2
d_gene: .
v_gene: TRBV4-3
abundance: .
CDR3nt: TGCGCCAGCAGCCAAGATCTAGCGGCCGCCTATGGCTACACCTTC
CDR3aa: CASSQDLAAAYGYTF

j_gene: TRBJ2-5
d_gene: .
v_gene: TRBV7-2
abundance: .
CDR3nt: TGTGCCAGCAGCGCGGGGAGGACAGGCACGGAGACCCAGTACTTC
CDR3aa: CASSAGRTGTETQYF

j_gene: TRBJ1-3
d_gene: TRBD1
v_gene: TRBV2
abundance: .
CDR3nt: TGTGCCAGCAGTTTGACAGGGGCCAGCTCTGGAAACACCATATATTTT
CDR3aa: CASSLTGASSGNTIYF

j_gene: TRBJ1-1
d_gene: .
v_gene: TRBV3-1/TRBV3-2
abundance: few
CDR3nt: TGTGCCAGCAGGGGGCGAACTGAAGCTTTCTTT
CDR3aa: CASRGRTEAFF

j_gene: TRBJ2-3
d_gene: TRBD2
v_gene: TRBV27
abundance: .
CDR3nt: TGTGCCAGCAGCCGGAGCGGGAGCCCAGATACGCAGTATTTT
CDR3aa: CASSRSGSPDTQYF

j_gene: TRBJ2-3
d_gene: .
v_gene: TRBV28
abundance: .
CDR3nt: TGTGCCAGCAGCGGAAGACAGGAAGGATTCACAGATACGCAGTATTTT
CDR3aa: CASSGRQEGFTDTQYF

j_gene: TRBJ1-6
d_gene: TRBD1
v_gene: TRBV5-5
abundance: few
CDR3nt: TGTGCCAGCAGCTCTTACCCCTTATCCGGGACAGGGGAAGGATCACCCCTCCACTTT
CDR3aa: CASSSYPLSGTGEGSPLHF

j_gene: TRBJ2-5
d_gene: TRBD1
v_gene: TRBV28
abundance: .
CDR3nt: TGTGCCAGCAGTGGACAGGGGGTGAGCCAAGAGACCCAGTACTTC
CDR3aa: CASSGQGVSQETQYF

j_gene: TRBJ2-1
d_gene: TRBD2
v_gene: TRBV20-1
abundance: .
CDR3nt: TGCAGTGCTAGTGGACTAGCGGGAGGGATGAGCTCCTACAATGAGCAGTTCTTC
CDR3aa: CSASGLAGGMSSYNEQFF

j_gene: TRBJ2-2
d_gene: TRBD2
v_gene: TRBV2
abundance: .
CDR3nt: TGTGCCAGCAGGGGAATGACTAGCGGAAACACCGGGGAGCTGTTTTTT
CDR3aa: CASRGMTSGNTGELFF

j_gene: TRBJ1-2
d_gene: .
v_gene: TRBV28
abundance: once
CDR3nt: TGTGCCAGCAGTAACGGACAGCTAGGGGCCTATGGCTACACCTTC
CDR3aa: CASSNGQLGAYGYTF

j_gene: TRBJ2-5
d_gene: .
v_gene: TRBV29-1
abundance: .
CDR3nt: TGCAGCGTTGAACAGGGGATAGAGACCCAGTACTTC
CDR3aa: CSVEQGIETQYF

j_gene: TRBJ2-1
d_gene: TRBD1
v_gene: TRBV9
abundance: .
CDR3nt: TGTGCCAGCAGCGTAGGGACCGGGACAGGGTCCTACAATGAGCAGTTCTTC
CDR3aa: CASSVGTGTGSYNEQFF

j_gene: TRBJ1-5
d_gene: TRBD1
v_gene: TRBV7-3
abundance: .
CDR3nt: TGTGCCAGCAGCAACCGGGACAGGGACAATCAGCCCCAGCATTTT
CDR3aa: CASSNRDRDNQPQHF

j_gene: TRBJ1-2
d_gene: .
v_gene: TRBV6-6
abundance: .
CDR3nt: TGTGCCAGCAGTTACGCGTCCAATTGGGGCTACACCTTC
CDR3aa: CASSYASNWGYTF

j_gene: TRBJ2-3
d_gene: .
v_gene: TRBV28
abundance: few
CDR3nt: TGTGCCAGCAGTTTCGAGACTAGACGGCGCGTGACGCAGTATTTT
CDR3aa: CASSFETRRRVTQYF

j_gene: TRBJ1-2
d_gene: .
v_gene: TRBV6-2/TRBV6-3
abundance: .
CDR3nt: TGTGCCAGCAGTTACCCGGCGGTCGGAGCTAACTATGGCTACACCTTC
CDR3aa: CASSYPAVGANYGYTF